Each of the 13 T cell receptor beta chains below was sequenced from the same sample in a study of OX40 agonist ivuxolimab in advanced cancers. The table came from immunoSEQ multiplex PCR; TCRdb's copy has only in-frame clones and leaves some out. Among about 100,000 clones listed, around 90% were seen once. Source: CD4+ or CD8+ T cells sorted from blood, taken in a trial of the OX40 agonist ivuxolimab. These receptors were collected from an adult with an advanced solid tumor such as melanoma, head and neck, liver or kidney cancer.

The rearrangement joins TRBV14 to TRBJ2-7, with TRBD2 identical over 11 bases. The CDR3 runs 20 residues. J gave up 1 base and V 3 bases, and 17 bases lay outside the gene matches. Germline assignment: CDR1 SGHDN and CDR2 FVKESK. CDR3 DNA: TGTGCCAGCAGCCACGGGACTCAAAGGCTAGCGGGAGGTCGATCCTACGAGCAGTACTTC. Its translation is CASSHGTQRLAGGRSYEQYF.

The chain links TRBV30 to TRBJ2-3; 10 bases match TRBD2. The CDR3 is 17 residues long. V trimming: 0 bases; J trimming: 5 bases; junction bases outside the gene matches: 11. Looked up from germline, CDR1 is GTSNPN and CDR2 is SVGIG (reference sequence). The CDR3 sequence is CAWSVLSGRASGDTQYF. DNA for the CDR3: TGTGCCTGGAGTGTACTGAGCGGGAGGGCCTCGGGAGATACGCAGTATTTT.

This clone occurred once. The CDR3 sequence: CASSRGTTKGLAFF. CDR3 coding DNA: TGTGCCAGCAGTAGAGGGACTACAAAAGGTTTGGCTTTCTTT. The rearrangement uses TRBV28 and TRBJ1-1; tentatively, D is TRBD1 (5 bases). This CDR3 has 14 amino acids. Germline CDR1 is MDHEN and CDR2 is SYDVKM. Trimming left V 5 bases short and J 11 bases short, with 21 bases between.

The genes are TRBV23-1 and TRBJ2-7, with D hard to call. TRBV23-1 is an open reading frame whose function is uncertain. This CDR3 has 14 amino acids. The V end was cut by 4 bases, the J end by 3 bases, with 13 bases between. The CDR3 coding sequence is TGCGCCAGCAGTCTGGATAATAGTGACTACGAGCAGTACTTC. Its protein is CASSLDNSDYEQYF.

The V call is TRBV5-6, the J call TRBJ2-5; TRBD2 matches at 8 bases. The CDR3 contains 16 residues. The V gene's germline CDR1 is SGHDT and CDR2 YYEEEE. Trimming at V came to 1 base and at J to 0 bases, leaving 5 bases not matched to a gene. The CDR3 sequence: CASSLRLAGYQETQYF. Written as DNA, the CDR3 is TGTGCCAGCAGCTTGAGGCTAGCGGGTTACCAAGAGACCCAGTACTTC.

V is TRBV9 and J is TRBJ2-2, with 12 bases aligning to TRBD2. V shed 4 bases, J shed 4 bases, and the junction held 17 bases outside the gene matches. CDR1 and CDR2 from the germline V gene are SGDLS and YYNGEE. CDR3 length: 20 residues. The CDR3 coding sequence is TGTGCCAGCAGCCCAGACCAAACCGGACTAGCGGGACCCGGCACCGGGGAGCTGTTTTTT. Translation: CASSPDQTGLAGPGTGELFF.

This chain connects TRBV6-1 to TRBJ2-7; D is undetermined. The CDR3 length is 11 residues. Germline loops: CDR1 MNHNS, CDR2 SASEGT. V was trimmed by 3 bases and J by 7 bases, leaving 7 bases between them. The CDR3 region is CASSDRVEQYF. CDR3 coding DNA: TGTGCCAGCAGTGATAGAGTAGAGCAGTACTTC.

This chain links TRBV7-3 with TRBJ2-1, with TRBD2 identical over 13 bases. The CDR3 is 14 residues long. The J segment lost 5 bases and the V segment lost 7 bases, leaving 2 bases of the junction unmatched. Germline V gene lookup returns CDR1 SGHTA and CDR2 FQGTGA. The CDR3: CASKTSGRDNEQFF. In DNA form, the CDR3 reads TGTGCCAGCAAAACTAGCGGGAGGGACAATGAGCAGTTCTTC.

The chain couples TRBV28 to TRBJ2-1; D gene ambiguous. V dropped 6 bases and J dropped 4 bases, with 4 bases sitting between them. The CDR3 is 11 amino acids. CDR1 and CDR2 from the germline V gene are MDHEN and SYDVKM. CDR3 protein: CASSVYNEQFF. Written as DNA, the CDR3 is TGTGCCAGCAGCGTTTACAATGAGCAGTTCTTC.

The genes are TRBV5-1 and TRBJ2-2; D is unclear. The germline V and J ends were trimmed by 4 bases and 0 bases, with 7 bases remaining between them. Germline V gene lookup returns CDR1 SGHRS and CDR2 YFSETQ. CDR3 length equals 14 residues. The CDR3 loop reads CASSGDTNTGELFF. Written as DNA, the CDR3 is TGCGCCAGCAGCGGAGATACGAACACCGGGGAGCTGTTTTTT.

This sequence joins TRBV7-6 and TRBJ2-7; 10 bases map to TRBD1. The junction had 4 bases not matched to a gene; V was cut back by 1 base and J by 4 bases. This CDR3 is built from 15 residues. Germline loops: CDR1 SGHVS, CDR2 FNYEAQ. The CDR3 DNA sequence: TGTGCCAGCAGCTTAGTCGGACAGGGGGAGTACGAGCAGTACTTC. This encodes CASSLVGQGEYEQYF.

This clone was picked up one time. V gene TRBV30 combines with J gene TRBJ1-3, with D tentatively TRBD1 (5 bases). This CDR3 comprises 15 residues. Trimming took 0 bases from V and 2 from J, leaving 11 bases between them. Germline CDR1 is GTSNPN and CDR2 is SVGIG (reference sequence). CDR3 coding DNA: TGTGCCTGGAGTGTACGGTGGGGCACTGGAAACACCATATATTTT. This codes for CAWSVRWGTGNTIYF.

The rearrangement uses TRBV11-3 and TRBJ2-7; tentative D call: TRBD2 (7 bases). CDR3 length equals 14 residues. The germline V gene encodes CDR1 SGHNT and CDR2 YENEEA. Trimming shortened V by 7 bases and J by 0 bases, and 13 bases separated the two germline ends. The DNA for the CDR3 is TGTGCCAGCAAGGGGGGGTTGAGCTCCTACGAGCAGTACTTC. Protein sequence: CASKGGLSSYEQYF.